The 9 T cell receptor beta chains below all came from one sample that was sequenced in a study of post-analysis software for immune sequencing data (dated by TCRdb to between 2014 and 2017). Overall study results and their limits: Patients showed significantly higher frequencies than controls for roughly 5 TRBV segments, among them TRBV5-6, TRBV5-1 and TRBV20-1.

Library creation used PCR. Sequencing instrument: Illumina HiSeq 2500. To reduce PCR and sequencing biases, unique molecular identifiers were incorporated into the TCR beta cDNA libraries. TCRdb's own reprocessing of the public reads used fastp at Q25 and MiXCR and kept productive beta chains. Each entry is one CDR3 protein sequence, shown with its most common DNA and genes. The sample table holds roughly 620,000 distinct CDR3 sequences, of which 44% were seen once. The ten most abundant clones make up over 1.5% of the sample. The antigens for these receptors are not known. Sample: blood. These receptors all stem from a girl aged 10-17 years with multiple sclerosis.

The genes are TRBV9 and TRBJ2-4; 7 bases are a match to TRBD2. The J call is in doubt because the DNA end fits TRBJ2-7 better. Germline V gene lookup returns CDR1 SGDLS and CDR2 YYNGEE. CDR3 length: 13 residues. The CDR3 DNA follows: TGTGCCAGCAGCTTCACTAGCGCCGACGAGCAGTACTTC. Translation: CASSFTSADEQYF.

This sequence joins TRBV11-2 and TRBJ2-3; a weak D match, TRBD2 (5 bases). The length of the CDR3 is 11 residues. Germline CDR1 is SGHAT and CDR2 is FQNNGV. Trimming removed 1 base from V and 14 bases from J, with 10 bases in between. This CDR3 is CASSLVGSPYF. The CDR3 bases are TGTGCCAGCAGCTTAGTGGGGAGTCCGTATTTT.

The chain recombines TRBV7-2 with TRBJ2-5; D not resolved. Germline V gene lookup returns CDR1 SGHTA and CDR2 FQGNSA. V lost 3 bases and J lost 7, with 6 bases in between. This CDR3 has 11 residues. In DNA, the CDR3 is TGTGCCAGCAGCTTCCCCGGGACCCAGTACTTC. Its translation: CASSFPGTQYF.

The chain couples TRBV12-3 or TRBV12-4 to TRBJ2-1; D unresolved. CDR3 length: 14 amino acids. V lost 7 bases and J 7 bases, leaving 17 bases between the germline ends. The CDR3: CASTGGHRGNEQFF. The CDR3 bases are TGTGCCAGCACTGGTGGCCACCGTGGGAATGAGCAGTTCTTC.

The count of this clonotype is one. The chain carries TRBV20-1 and TRBJ2-3, with 11 bases that match TRBD2. The CDR3 is 20 amino acids. Germline trimming cut 0 bases from V and 6 bases from J; bases unmatched to any gene: 20. Germline assignment: CDR1 DFQATT and CDR2 SNEGSKA (reference sequence). The CDR3 spells CSARDPVANLAGGSRDTQYF. The CDR3 DNA reads as TGCAGTGCTAGAGATCCGGTCGCTAACTTAGCGGGAGGGTCGAGGGATACGCAGTATTTT.

This chain uses TRBV15 with TRBJ2-7; tentatively, D is TRBD2 (6 bases). Germline CDR1 reads LNHNV; CDR2 reads YYDKDF (reference sequence). The CDR3 sequence is 15 residues long. The ends were cut back, 0 bases at V and 4 bases at J, with 13 bases in the middle. The CDR3: CATSRDWDSDYEQYF. Here the CDR3 DNA reads TGTGCCACCAGCAGAGATTGGGACTCCGATTACGAGCAGTACTTC.

This clonotype appeared once. This sequence joins TRBV15 and TRBJ1-1; D unclear. The CDR3 contains 16 residues. Trimming pared 1 base from V and 4 bases from J, leaving 16 bases between. Germline CDR1 is LNHNV and CDR2 is YYDKDF (reference sequence). CDR3 in amino acids: CATSRASVGVSTEAFF. The CDR3 region has the DNA TGTGCCACCAGCAGAGCATCGGTCGGGGTAAGCACTGAAGCTTTCTTT.

The genes are TRBV6-1 and TRBJ2-3; D may be TRBD2 (6 bases). Germline CDR1 MNHNS, CDR2 SASEGT. The V gene lost 0 bases and the J gene lost 0 bases, with 13 bases spanning the gap. This CDR3 region has 17 residues. For the CDR3, the DNA is TGTGCCAGCAGTGAAGCTCCTCCCGGGACTAGCACAGATACGCAGTATTTT. This gives the protein CASSEAPPGTSTDTQYF.

The chain has TRBV7-9 and TRBJ2-1, with D possibly being TRBD1 or TRBD2 (5 bases each). V was trimmed by 5 bases and J by 0 bases, leaving 20 bases between them. The CDR3 length is 18 residues. Looked up from germline, CDR1 is SEHNR and CDR2 is FQNEAQ (reference sequence). The CDR3 DNA reads TGTGCCAGCAGCCCCAATATTAAGGGACGGACCTCCTACAATGAGCAGTTCTTC. Its translation is CASSPNIKGRTSYNEQFF. The entire variable domain, with the rest obtained from reference TRBV7-9 and TRBJ2-1, is as follows: DTGVSQNPRHKITKRGQNVTFRCDPISEHNRLYWYRQTLGQGPEFLTYFQNEAQLEKSRLLSDRFSAERPKGSFSTLEIQRTEQGDSAMYLCASSPNIKGRTSYNEQFFGPGTRLTVL.